This T cell receptor (beta chain) was observed in a study of T-cell memory formation after mild COVID-19 listed by TCRdb under 2021. Concerning the study at large: TCR sequence clusters from the two donors were found to be largely donor specific. In two donors, T-cell clones that expanded and contracted after mild COVID-19 were followed by sequencing TCRalpha and TCRbeta repertoires longitudinally. The cohort was made up of two young adult volunteers, one female and one male, who were previously healthy. Overall study outcomes, separate from this receptor: Some responding clones were detected in pre-infection memory, suggesting pre-existing cross-reactive memory T cells joined the SARS-CoV-2 response. Contracting CD4+ clones turned up mainly in the CM and EM memory subsets, whereas EMRA was where CD8+ clones were enriched. The study included only a couple of mild cases, and larger cohorts that include severe cases with pre-infection samples were judged to be necessary. Clones that contracted from day 15 to 85 showed balanced CD4/CD8 phenotypes, whereas a second wave of clones that expanded from day 15 to 37 leaned towards CD4+. Whether the second-wave clones peaking on day 37 were SARS-CoV-2 specific was not confirmed.

Ficoll-Paque density gradient centrifugation was the method used to isolate PBMCs. Unmatched junction bases come to 5, with V trimmed by 3 bases and J by 4 bases. Via the germline V gene (reference sequence), CDR1 is GTSNPN and CDR2 SVGIG. The CDR3 spans 13 residues, from the cysteine through the phenylalanine. Of the read, only the CDR3 DNA is kept; its 39 bases are in frame from base 1. This clonotype was seen a few times. It lacks a known antigen. There are no base qualities to consult, and no much larger clone falls within one base. Sequencer: Illumina NovaSeq 6000. cDNA libraries for TCRalpha and TCRbeta were prepared by 5'RACE using constant-segment primers, with sample barcodes and unique molecular identifiers added. Trizol reagent was used to extract RNA from every sample. The libraries were amplified in two PCR steps, and the second step added a second sample barcode and Illumina TruSeq adapters. Libraries were sequenced on an Illumina NovaSeq with 2 x 150 bp paired-end reads. Concerning the study's data processing: With migec v1.2.7, reads were demultiplexed and then collapsed into UMI-guided consensus sequences. Using mixcr v2.1.11, UMI consensuses were aligned to TRA and TRB V and J templates and then assembled into clonotypes. A clonotype was counted as expanded or contracted only when both edgeR and NoisET called the clonotype significant, with the noise models trained on biological replicates. For edgeR calls, the thresholds were a false discovery rate-adjusted p below 0.01 and a log2 fold-change of 1. As an exploratory analysis of dynamics, max-normalized trajectories of the 1000 most abundant clonotypes were examined by PCA with hierarchical clustering. Separately sequenced CD4+ and CD8+ repertoires were used to assign the CD4 or CD8 phenotype of responding clones. Using fastp trimming at Q25 and MiXCR clonotype assembly, TCRdb reanalyzed the public sequencing data and kept in-frame beta chains. Under each unique CDR3 protein, matching rows form one entry showing the most common genes and DNA. The V and J calls shown here were made by TCRdb, not taken from the authors' results. This sample is represented by about 90,000 distinct CDR3 sequences; more than 12% of them were singletons. The ten largest account for about 43% of the sample.

The sequence was collected from a man younger than 35 who had mild COVID-19 (a few samples of this study predate the infection). The sample titles of this study are shuffled in the database, so cell type and time point are left out; the donor was told from shared clones. Sequencing was performed on PBMCs or a T cell subset sorted from them (not recorded which). This chain joins TRBV30 to TRBJ1-2, with 7 bases in between that match TRBD1. For the CDR3, the sequence is CAWSTGAIYGYTF. The DNA sequence follows: TGTGCCTGGAGCACAGGGGCGATCTATGGCTACACCTTC.